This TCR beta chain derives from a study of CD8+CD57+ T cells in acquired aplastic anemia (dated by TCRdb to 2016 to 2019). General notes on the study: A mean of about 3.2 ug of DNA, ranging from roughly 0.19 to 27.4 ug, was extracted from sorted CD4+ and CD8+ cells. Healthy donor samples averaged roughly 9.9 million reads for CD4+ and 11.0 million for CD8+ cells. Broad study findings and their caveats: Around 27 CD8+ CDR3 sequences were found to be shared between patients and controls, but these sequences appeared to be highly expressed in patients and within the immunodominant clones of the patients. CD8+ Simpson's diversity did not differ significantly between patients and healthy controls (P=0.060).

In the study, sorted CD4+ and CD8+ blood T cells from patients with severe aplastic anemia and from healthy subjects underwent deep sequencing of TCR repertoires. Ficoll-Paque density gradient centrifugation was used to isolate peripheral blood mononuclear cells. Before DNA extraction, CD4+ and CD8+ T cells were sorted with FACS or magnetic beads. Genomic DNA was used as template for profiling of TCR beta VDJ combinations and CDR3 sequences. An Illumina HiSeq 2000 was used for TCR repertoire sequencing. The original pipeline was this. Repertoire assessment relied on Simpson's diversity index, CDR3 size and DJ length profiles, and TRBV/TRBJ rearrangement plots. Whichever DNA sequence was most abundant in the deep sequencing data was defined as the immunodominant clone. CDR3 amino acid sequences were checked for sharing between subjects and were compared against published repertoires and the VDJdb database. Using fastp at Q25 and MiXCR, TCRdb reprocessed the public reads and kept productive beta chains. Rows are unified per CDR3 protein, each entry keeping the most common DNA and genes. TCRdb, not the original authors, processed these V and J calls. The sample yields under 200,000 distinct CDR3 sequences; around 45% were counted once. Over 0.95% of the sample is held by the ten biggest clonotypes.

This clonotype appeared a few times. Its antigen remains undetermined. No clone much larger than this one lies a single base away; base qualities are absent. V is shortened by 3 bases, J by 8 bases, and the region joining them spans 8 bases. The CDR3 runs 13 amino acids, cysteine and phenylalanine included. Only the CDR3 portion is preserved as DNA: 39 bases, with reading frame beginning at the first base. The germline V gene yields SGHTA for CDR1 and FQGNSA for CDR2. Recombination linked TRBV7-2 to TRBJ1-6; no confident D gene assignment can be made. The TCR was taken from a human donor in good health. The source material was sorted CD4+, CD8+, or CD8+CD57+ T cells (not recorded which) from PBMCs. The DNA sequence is TGTGCCAGCAGCTTTGACGGCGATTCACCCCTCCACTTT. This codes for CASSFDGDSPLHF.